These 2 T cell receptor beta chains were all obtained from the same sample, sequenced in a study of technical replicates of blood from a handful of donors. TCRdb's copy holds only in-frame clones and misses some; the assay was immunoSEQ multiplex PCR. The sample carries tens of thousands of clones, 90% to 95% recorded once. Sample: T cells isolated from PBMCs. These receptor sequences come from a human donor in good health.

This sequence joins TRBV7-3 and TRBJ2-1, with 10 bases that match TRBD1. In germline, CDR1 is SGHTA, CDR2 FQGTGA. The CDR3 covers 16 residues. V gave up 4 bases and J gave up 5 bases; unmatched junction bases: 8. The CDR3 protein is CASSSTDRGRHNEQFF. The CDR3, as DNA: TGTGCCAGCAGCTCCACCGACAGGGGGCGACACAATGAGCAGTTCTTC.

The genes are TRBV5-1 and TRBJ2-7, with 8 bases lining up with TRBD1. From germline, CDR1 is SGHRS and CDR2 YFSETQ. After removal of 0 bases from V and 1 base from J, the junction contained 0 bases not matched to a gene. The CDR3 has 14 residues. CDR3 region: CASSLDRGSYEQYF. The CDR3 DNA is TGCGCCAGCAGCTTGGACAGGGGGTCCTACGAGCAGTACTTC.